The subject of this entry is one T cell receptor beta chain. The record originates from a study of control samples from healthy donors and cancer patients. CDR1 LNHNV and CDR2 YYDKDF come from the germline V gene (reference sequence). The CDR3 sequence is 15 residues long. Trimming removed 5 bases from V and 9 bases from J; junction bases left unmatched: 14. TCRdb's table, derived via immunoSEQ multiplex PCR, lists solely in-frame clones and lacks some. The repertoire includes around 130,000 clones, over 75% of them detected once, and about 3.2% sits in the top ten. This receptor was identified in a man aged 50 or older in good health. Input material: blood. The J gene is TRBJ2-7, the V gene TRBV15; 9 bases agree with TRBD1. The CDR3 bases are TGTGCCACCAGCCCGGGGGTCACAGGGGGCCAGAGGCAGTACTTC. This encodes CATSPGVTGGQRQYF. The complete variable domain, with remaining parts taken from reference TRBV15 and TRBJ2-7, reads DAMVIQNPRYQVTQFGKPVTLSCSQTLNHNVMYWYQQKSSQAPKLLFHYYDKDFNNEADTPDNFQSRRPNTSFCFLDIRSPGLGDTAMYLCATSPGVTGGQRQYFGPGTRLTVT.